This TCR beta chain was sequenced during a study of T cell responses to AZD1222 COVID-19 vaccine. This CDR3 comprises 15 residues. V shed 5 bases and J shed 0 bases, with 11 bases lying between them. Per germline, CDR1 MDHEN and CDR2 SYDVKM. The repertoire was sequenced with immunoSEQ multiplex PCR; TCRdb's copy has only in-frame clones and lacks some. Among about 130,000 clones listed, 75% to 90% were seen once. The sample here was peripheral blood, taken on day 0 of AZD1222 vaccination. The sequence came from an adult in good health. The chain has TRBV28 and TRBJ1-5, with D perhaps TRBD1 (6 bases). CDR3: CASSPQGSSNQPQHF. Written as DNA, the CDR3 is TGTGCCAGCAGTCCACAGGGTTCTAGCAATCAGCCCCAGCATTTT.